Following are 10 T cell receptor beta chains from one sample sequenced in a study of radiation and T cells in renal cell carcinoma. Stated treatment: treatment-naive control, cytoreductive nephrectomy. Produced via immunoSEQ multiplex PCR; TCRdb's table is partial and in-frame only. This sample has fewer than 10,000 clones, with roughly two thirds found just once. The sequencing here drew on tumor tissue, taken from a patient whose treatment was nephrectomy without radiotherapy. The receptors stem from a woman between 65 and 79 years old with renal cell carcinoma.

The chain links TRBV5-1 to TRBJ1-1, with 8 bases that match TRBD1. V shed 2 bases, J shed 4 bases, and the junction held 7 bases outside the gene matches. Germline assignment: CDR1 SGHRS and CDR2 YFSETQ. The CDR3 has 15 residues. This CDR3 is CASSLLSTGGTEAFF. In nucleotides, the CDR3 is TGCGCCAGCAGCTTACTTAGTACAGGGGGCACTGAAGCTTTCTTT.

This sequence joins TRBV7-9 and TRBJ2-5, with TRBD1 identical over 8 bases. The CDR3 is made up of 14 amino acids. Germline lookup yields CDR1 SEHNR and CDR2 FQNEAQ (reference sequence). Losses at the gene ends were 5 bases for V and 6 bases for J; bases not matched to a gene: 8. The CDR3 here is CASSPGQGLQTQYF. CDR3 sequence (DNA): TGTGCCAGCAGCCCTGGACAGGGTTTACAGACCCAGTACTTC.

This clone appeared once. V and J are TRBV6-1 and TRBJ1-4, with 11 bases matching TRBD1. Trimming cost V 4 bases and J 8 bases; bases outside gene matches: 6. The germline V gene encodes CDR1 MNHNS and CDR2 SASEGT. The CDR3 has 15 amino acids. CDR3 DNA: TGTGCCAGCAGTGCGGGTGGACAGGGGGCAGAAAAACTGTTTTTT. Amino acid sequence: CASSAGGQGAEKLFF.

The chain has TRBV4-3 and TRBJ1-6; no reliable D call. The CDR3 length is 16 residues. Trimming removed 3 bases from V and 7 bases from J, with 16 bases in between. Germline CDR1 and CDR2: LGHNA and YSLEER. The CDR3 sequence: CASSQDFEGGNSPLHF. DNA of the CDR3: TGCGCCAGCAGCCAGGACTTTGAGGGTGGGAATTCACCCCTCCACTTT.

V usage is TRBV2 and J usage is TRBJ1-2, with 10 bases identical to TRBD1. Trimming removed 6 bases from V and 8 bases from J; junction bases left unmatched: 3. Germline loops: CDR1 SNHLY, CDR2 FYNNEI. This CDR3 has 12 amino acids. This CDR3 is CASRGTGVGYTF. The CDR3 nucleotides read TGTGCCAGCAGGGGGACAGGGGTCGGCTACACCTTC.

The chain couples TRBV6-6 to TRBJ1-4; D not certain. The germline V and J ends were trimmed by 6 bases and 8 bases, with 10 bases remaining between them. Germline CDR1 MNHNY, CDR2 SVGAGI (reference sequence). The CDR3 length is 12 residues. CDR3 sequence (DNA): TGTGCCAGCAGCCAATTGGGCGAAAAACTGTTTTTT. Translation gives CASSQLGEKLFF.

This clone has more than one count but fewer than ten. This chain uses TRBV6-6 with TRBJ1-2; 7 bases map to TRBD1. Germline values: CDR1 MNHNY, CDR2 SVGAGI (reference sequence). V shed 6 bases and J 8 bases; nucleotides not matched to a gene: 9. This CDR3 contains 13 residues. In nucleotides, the CDR3 is TGTGCCAGCAGAAACGAGGGGGCGCACGGCTACACCTTC. Translated: CASRNEGAHGYTF.

This chain joins TRBV9 and TRBJ2-1; D call uncertain. V lost 0 bases and J lost 7, with 8 bases in between. Looked up from germline, CDR1 is SGDLS and CDR2 is YYNGEE. The CDR3 runs to 13 residues. CDR3 loop: CASSVDGGNEQFF. The CDR3 DNA is TGTGCCAGCAGCGTAGATGGTGGGAATGAGCAGTTCTTC. Complete variable domain (other parts from reference TRBV9 and TRBJ2-1): DSGVTQTPKHLITATGQRVTLRCSPRSGDLSVYWYQQSLDQGLQFLIQYYNGEERAKGNILERFSAQQFPDLHSELNLSSLELGDSALYFCASSVDGGNEQFFGPGTRLTVL.

The CDR3 region has the DNA TGTGCCAGCAGACGCGACGGCTCCTACGAGCAGTACTTC. Translated, it gives CASRRDGSYEQYF. The chain employs TRBV6-5 and TRBJ2-7; D gene ambiguous. Germline V gene lookup returns CDR1 MNHEY and CDR2 SVGAGI. Trimming removed 6 bases from V and 0 bases from J, with 9 bases in between. This CDR3 is 13 amino acids long.

This clone came up once. The rearrangement joins TRBV4-1 to TRBJ2-7, with D maybe TRBD1 (5 bases). The CDR3 spans 13 residues. V lost 7 bases to trimming and J lost 3 bases, with 13 bases between them. CDR1 is MGHRA, CDR2 YSYEKL, per germline. In nucleotides, the CDR3 is TGCGCCAGCATGGACACAGACCGCTACGAGCAGTACTTC. It encodes CASMDTDRYEQYF.